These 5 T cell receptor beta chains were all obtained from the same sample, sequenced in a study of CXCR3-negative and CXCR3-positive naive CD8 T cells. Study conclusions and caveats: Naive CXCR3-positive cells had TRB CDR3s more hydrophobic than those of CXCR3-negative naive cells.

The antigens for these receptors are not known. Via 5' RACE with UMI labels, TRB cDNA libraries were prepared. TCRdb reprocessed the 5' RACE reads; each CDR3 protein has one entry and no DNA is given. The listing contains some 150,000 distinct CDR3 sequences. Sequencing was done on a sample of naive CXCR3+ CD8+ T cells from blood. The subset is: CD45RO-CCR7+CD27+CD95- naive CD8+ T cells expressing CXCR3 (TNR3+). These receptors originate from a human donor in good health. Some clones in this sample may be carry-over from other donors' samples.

The CDR3 is CASGFTSGSHNEQFF. V usage is TRBV12-5 and J usage is TRBJ2-1; with no DNA, the TCRdb D assignment of TRBD2 cannot be verified. CDR1 and CDR2 from the germline V gene are LGHNT and FRNRAP. This CDR3 has 15 amino acids.

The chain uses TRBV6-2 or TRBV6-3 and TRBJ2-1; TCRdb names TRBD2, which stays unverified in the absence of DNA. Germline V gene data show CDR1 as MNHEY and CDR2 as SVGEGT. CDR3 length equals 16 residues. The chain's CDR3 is CASRPRGGLAGGEQFF.

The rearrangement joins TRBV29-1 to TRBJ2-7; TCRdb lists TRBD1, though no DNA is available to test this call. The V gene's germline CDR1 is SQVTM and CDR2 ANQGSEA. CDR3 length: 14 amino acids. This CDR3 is CSVVTLTGGYEQYF.

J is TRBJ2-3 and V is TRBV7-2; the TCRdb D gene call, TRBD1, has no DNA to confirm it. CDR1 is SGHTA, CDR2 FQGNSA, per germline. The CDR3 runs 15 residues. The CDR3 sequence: CASSPRDRVSDTQYF.

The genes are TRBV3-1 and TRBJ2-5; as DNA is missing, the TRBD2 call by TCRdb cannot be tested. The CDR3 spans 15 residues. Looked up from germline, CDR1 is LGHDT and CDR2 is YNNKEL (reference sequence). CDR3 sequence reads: CASSQADQRGETQYF.